This T cell receptor (beta chain) was identified during a study of cytomegalovirus exposure and HLA in healthy donors. On the study more broadly: It was reported in a later analysis that the same platform had been used for the approximately 110 validation repertoires as for the roughly 710 first-cohort repertoires.

V was pared by 4 bases and J by 8 bases, with 9 bases of the junction left unmatched. The CDR3 has 14 amino acids. Germline CDR1 SQVTM, CDR2 ANQGSEA. As regards this clone: No antigen is known for it.

The data were produced by immunoSEQ multiplex PCR, yet TCRdb's version contains in-frame clones alone and is incomplete. Among approximately 210,000 clones listed, roughly 88% were seen once. From the 120-subject validation cohort, which was separate from the approximately 700-subject first cohort, the donors were drawn. Whole-study findings and limits: In vitro data verified a few CMV-associated chains as specific for CMV antigens. Listed as cytomegalovirus-associated were 150 to 200 TCR beta chains.

The TCR originated in a woman under 30 in good health and CMV-seronegative. The rearrangement uses TRBV29-1 and TRBJ2-1; 9 bases fit TRBD2. Sequenced input: PBMCs. The CDR3 DNA is TGCAGCGTTGTAGTTAGCGGGAGCCCTGATGAGCAGTTCTTC. It yields the protein CSVVVSGSPDEQFF.